One sample yielded the 15 T cell receptor beta chains listed below, sequenced in a study of T cells in Graves' hyperthyroidism and ophthalmopathy. RNA transcripts provided the source from which TCR beta CDR3 regions were amplified. TCR CDR3 underwent first-round RT-PCR with the HTBI primer set. TCRdb re-called the multiplex PCR reads through MiXCR, storing one row per CDR3 protein. The repertoire includes about 290,000 distinct CDR3 sequences, about 19% of them detected once, and about 40% sits in the top ten. What was sequenced was blood. The origin of the receptors is a man in his fifties with Graves' ophthalmopathy.

The sample holds many counts of this clonotype. The V gene is TRBV2, the J gene TRBJ1-5; 9 bases are a match to TRBD1. The germline CDR1 and CDR2 sequences are SNHLY and FYNNEI. The junction had 5 bases not matched to a gene; V was cut back by 8 bases and J by 0 bases. The CDR3 length is 15 residues. DNA for the CDR3: TGTGCCAGCGTACAGGGGGCTTATAGCAATCAGCCCCAGCATTTT. This translates into CASVQGAYSNQPQHF.

In this sample, this clonotype turned up many times. The chain links TRBV7-9 to TRBJ1-1, with D maybe TRBD1 (5 bases). V was pared by 5 bases and J by 5 bases, with 18 bases between. This CDR3 region has 15 residues. Germline-derived CDR1 and CDR2 are SEHNR and FQNEAQ (reference sequence). For the CDR3, the DNA is TGTGCCAGCAGCCCAAACACAGGCCCCGGTACTGAAGCTTTCTTT. Amino acids: CASSPNTGPGTEAFF.

This chain joins TRBV14 and TRBJ2-7; D remains unclear. Per germline, CDR1 SGHDN and CDR2 FVKESK. V shed 4 bases and J shed 7 bases, with 14 bases lying between them. This CDR3 contains 13 residues. CDR3 region: CASSPTTLNEQYF. CDR3 bases: TGTGCCAGCAGCCCCACTACACTTAATGAGCAGTACTTC. The whole variable domain, filled in from reference TRBV14 and TRBJ2-7, reads EAGVTQFPSHSVIEKGQTVTLRCDPISGHDNLYWYRRVMGKEIKFLLHFVKESKQDESGMPNNRFLAERTGGTYSTLKVQPAELEDSGVYFCASSPTTLNEQYFGPGTRLTVT.

The gene calls are TRBV5-4 and TRBJ1-1, with no clear D. V dropped 2 bases and J dropped 3 bases, with 14 bases sitting between them. The CDR3 sequence is 15 residues long. Germline V gene data show CDR1 as SGHNT and CDR2 as YYREEE (reference sequence). CDR3 sequence (DNA): TGTGCCAGCAGCTTCCCCTACGGCGCGTACACTGAAGCTTTCTTT. This encodes CASSFPYGAYTEAFF.

This clonotype was picked up many times. This chain joins TRBV18 and TRBJ2-5, with 9 bases matching TRBD2. Trimming cost V 3 bases and J 4 bases; bases outside gene matches: 3. In germline, CDR1 is KGHSH, CDR2 LQKENI. The CDR3 sequence is 14 residues long. The CDR3 region is CASSPSGSRETQYF. The DNA of the CDR3 is TGTGCCAGCTCACCTAGCGGGAGCAGAGAGACCCAGTACTTC. Variable domain in full (rest from reference TRBV18 and TRBJ2-5): NAGVMQNPRHLVRRRGQEARLRCSPMKGHSHVYWYRQLPEEGLKFMVYLQKENIIDESGMPKERFSAEFPKEGPSILRIQQVVRGDSAAYFCASSPSGSRETQYFGPGTRLLVL.

The chain recombines TRBV5-1 with TRBJ2-3; 13 bases agree with TRBD2. The V gene's germline CDR1 is SGHRS and CDR2 YFSETQ. J lost 5 bases, V lost 4 bases, and 13 bases had no gene match. The CDR3 is made up of 18 amino acids. Here the CDR3 reads CASSPGLAGAVGLDTQYF. The CDR3 bases are TGCGCCAGCAGCCCCGGACTAGCGGGAGCCGTGGGGTTAGATACGCAGTATTTT.

This clonotype appeared once. The chain is built from TRBV5-1 and TRBJ2-2, with 14 nucleotides matching TRBD2. Germline trimming cut 4 bases from V and 7 bases from J; bases unmatched to any gene: 3. The CDR3 covers 15 residues. Germline loops: CDR1 SGHRS, CDR2 YFSETQ. The chain's CDR3 is CASSPGLAGGGELFF. CDR3 DNA: TGCGCCAGCAGCCCAGGACTAGCGGGAGGCGGGGAGCTGTTTTTT.

Written as DNA, the CDR3 is TGTGCCAGCGCTTCTAGCGGGAGCTCCTACGAGCAGTACTTC. This encodes CASASSGSSYEQYF. The chain carries TRBV19 and TRBJ2-7, with TRBD2 matching over 10 bases. V lost 9 bases to trimming and J lost 0 bases; unmatched junction nucleotides: 5. The CDR3 totals 14 residues. Germline V gene lookup returns CDR1 LNHDA and CDR2 SQIVND (reference sequence).

A few counts support this clonotype. The chain joins TRBV27 to TRBJ2-2; tentatively, D is TRBD1 or TRBD2 (5 bases each). The germline V and J ends were trimmed by 3 bases and 2 bases, with 10 bases remaining between them. The CDR3 runs to 15 residues. Germline values: CDR1 MNHEY, CDR2 SMNVEV (reference sequence). The CDR3 DNA reads as TGTGCCAGCAGTTTCAGGGAGCCTAACACCGGGGAGCTGTTTTTT. Encoded protein: CASSFREPNTGELFF.

This clonotype has a count of ten or more. V and J are TRBV28 and TRBJ2-7, with 10 bases lining up with TRBD1. Trimming removed 8 bases from V and 3 bases from J; junction bases left unmatched: 16. There are 17 residues in the CDR3. Germline V gene sequence: CDR1 MDHEN, CDR2 SYDVKM. The CDR3 region is CASRTGQGRKVLYEQYF. CDR3 DNA sequence: TGTGCCAGCCGAACGGGACAGGGGAGAAAGGTTCTCTACGAGCAGTACTTC.

The chain carries TRBV9 and TRBJ1-3; D not certain. The V end was cut by 0 bases, the J end by 2 bases, with 9 bases between. Looked up from germline, CDR1 is SGDLS and CDR2 is YYNGEE. CDR3 length: 15 amino acids. This CDR3 reads CASSVAPGAGNTIYF. The CDR3 DNA follows: TGTGCCAGCAGCGTAGCACCCGGGGCTGGAAACACCATATATTTT.

Ten or more counts support this clonotype. The chain combines TRBV28 with TRBJ2-7; D gene uncertain. Germline CDR1 MDHEN, CDR2 SYDVKM. The CDR3 is 12 amino acids. V lost 3 bases to trimming and J lost 4 bases, with 7 bases between them. In DNA form, the CDR3 reads TGTGCCAGCAGTTTCCGACAATACGAGCAGTACTTC. Protein product: CASSFRQYEQYF.

This clonotype was counted many times. The CDR3 region is CAWELPPWGYGYTF. The CDR3 DNA follows: TGTGCCTGGGAGCTGCCCCCTTGGGGCTATGGCTACACCTTC. V and J are TRBV30 and TRBJ1-2; D not certain. CDR3 length equals 14 residues. Trimming shortened V by 5 bases and J by 4 bases, and 17 bases separated the two germline ends. CDR1 is GTSNPN, CDR2 SVGIG, per germline (reference sequence).

The V and J genes are TRBV6-1 and TRBJ2-4; D call uncertain. CDR1 and CDR2 from the germline V gene are MNHNS and SASEGT. The CDR3 runs to 15 residues. V was cut by 1 base and J by 3 bases, with 10 bases left in between. The CDR3 sequence is CASSEGIGDKNIQYF. The CDR3 DNA follows: TGTGCCAGCAGTGAAGGCATTGGTGACAAAAACATTCAGTACTTC.

This clonotype has a handful of counts. This rearrangement joins TRBV5-4 to TRBJ2-6, with unresolved D. The CDR3 covers 15 residues. Trimming took off 0 bases at V and 4 bases at J, with 8 bases between the two ends. Germline V gene lookup returns CDR1 SGHNT and CDR2 YYREEE (reference sequence). The CDR3 loop is CASSLGASGANVLTF. The DNA of the CDR3 is TGTGCCAGCAGCTTGGGGGCGTCAGGGGCCAACGTCCTGACTTTC.